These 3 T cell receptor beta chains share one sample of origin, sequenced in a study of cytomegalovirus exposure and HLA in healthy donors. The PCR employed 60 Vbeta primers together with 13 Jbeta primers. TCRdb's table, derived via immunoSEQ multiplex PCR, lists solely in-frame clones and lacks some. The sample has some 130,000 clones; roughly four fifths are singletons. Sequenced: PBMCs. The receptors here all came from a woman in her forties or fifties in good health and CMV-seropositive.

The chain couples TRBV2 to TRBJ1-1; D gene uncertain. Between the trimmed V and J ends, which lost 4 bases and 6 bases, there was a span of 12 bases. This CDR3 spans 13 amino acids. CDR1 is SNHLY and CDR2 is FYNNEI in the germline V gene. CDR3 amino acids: CASSGYLGSEAFF. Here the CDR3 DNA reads TGTGCCAGCAGTGGCTACCTAGGCTCTGAAGCTTTCTTT.

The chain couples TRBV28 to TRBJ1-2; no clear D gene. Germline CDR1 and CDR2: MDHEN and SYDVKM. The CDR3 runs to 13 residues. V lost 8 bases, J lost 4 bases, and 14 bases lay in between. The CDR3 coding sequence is TGTGCCAGCTCCGTGAGGTCCTCCTATGGCTACACCTTC. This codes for CASSVRSSYGYTF.

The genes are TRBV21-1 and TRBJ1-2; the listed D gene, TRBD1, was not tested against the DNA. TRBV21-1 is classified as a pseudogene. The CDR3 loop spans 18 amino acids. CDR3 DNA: TGTGCCAGCAGCAAAGTAATGGGGGTAATTTTACAGGGTAACGGCTACACCTTC. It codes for CASSKVMGVILQGNGYTF.